A selection of T cell receptor beta chains follows, all from one sample in a study of tumor and adjacent non-tumor tissue in lung cancer. TCRdb passed the multiplex PCR reads through MiXCR, listing each CDR3 protein once. This sample carries 100,000 to 120,000 distinct CDR3 sequences, under 90% of them seen once, and the ten largest clones take roughly 20%. The material sequenced was lung tumor tissue. Receptors originate from a man in his 70s with non-small cell lung cancer. Each CDR3 is given with its conserved first and last residue. Each record gives: V gene, J gene, D gene, clone size, CDR3 DNA, CDR3 protein. A D gene is named only where the DNA matches it firmly. Clone size is not always given. Where it is, it says once, few, many or a class for expanded clones.

v_call: TRBV5-5; j_call: TRBJ1-2; d_call: NA; clone_size: NA; cdr3_nt: TGTGCCAGCTGCTTGGATGGGTTCTATGTCTACACCTTC; cdr3_aa: CASCLDGFYVYTF
v_call: TRBV6-2/TRBV6-3; j_call: TRBJ2-2; d_call: TRBD1; clone_size: NA; cdr3_nt: TGTGCCAGCAGTTATGGACAGGGGGCAGACAACGGGGAGCTGCTTTTT; cdr3_aa: CASSYGQGADNGELLF
v_call: TRBV4-3; j_call: TRBJ2-4; d_call: NA; clone_size: NA; cdr3_nt: TGCACCAGGAGCCCAAAGACAGGTTTCAAAAACATTCAGTACTTC; cdr3_aa: CTRSPKTGFKNIQYF
v_call: TRBV4-3; j_call: TRBJ2-3; d_call: NA; clone_size: NA; cdr3_nt: TGCGCCAGCAGCCAGAACATCCATAGCACTGATACGCAGTATTTT; cdr3_aa: CASSQNIHSTDTQYF
v_call: TRBV4-1; j_call: TRBJ1-5; d_call: NA; clone_size: NA; cdr3_nt: TGCGCCAGCAGCCAGAGTAGCAACATTTATACCAATCAGCCCCAGCATTTT; cdr3_aa: CASSQSSNIYTNQPQHF
v_call: TRBV6-1; j_call: TRBJ2-1; d_call: NA; clone_size: NA; cdr3_nt: TGTGCCAGCAGTGAGGAGTTTTATGACAATGAGCAGTTCTTC; cdr3_aa: CASSEEFYDNEQFF
v_call: TRBV20-1; j_call: TRBJ1-4; d_call: NA; clone_size: NA; cdr3_nt: TGCAGTGCTACAGGGAGCTTTAATGAAAAACTGTTTTTT; cdr3_aa: CSATGSFNEKLFF
v_call: TRBV11-3; j_call: TRBJ2-1; d_call: TRBD2; clone_size: NA; cdr3_nt: TGTGCGAGCAGCCTCCTAGGGACTAGCGGTGACTACAATGGGCAGTTCTTC; cdr3_aa: CASSLLGTSGDYNGQFF
v_call: TRBV4-1; j_call: TRBJ1-1; d_call: NA; clone_size: NA; cdr3_nt: TGCGCCAGTAGCCGAGGTGGGGAAGCTTTCTTT; cdr3_aa: CASSRGGEAFF
v_call: TRBV6-5; j_call: TRBJ2-7; d_call: NA; clone_size: NA; cdr3_nt: TGTGCCGTCGGTAGGATACTACCAGGTTCTTACGAGCAGTACTTC; cdr3_aa: CAVGRILPGSYEQYF
v_call: TRBV5-1; j_call: TRBJ1-2; d_call: TRBD1; clone_size: NA; cdr3_nt: TGCGCCAGCAGCATATCGGGACAGGGAGCTGGTGGCTACATCTTC; cdr3_aa: CASSISGQGAGGYIF
v_call: TRBV12-3/TRBV12-4; j_call: TRBJ1-1; d_call: NA; clone_size: NA; cdr3_nt: TGTGCCAGCTGTGTGGGGGCTCGGACTGAAACTTTCTTT; cdr3_aa: CASCVGARTETFF
v_call: TRBV18; j_call: TRBJ2-7; d_call: TRBD1; clone_size: NA; cdr3_nt: TGTGCCAGCTCACTCAAGGGACAGATCCTAGACTACGAGCAGTACTTC; cdr3_aa: CASSLKGQILDYEQYF
v_call: TRBV6-1; j_call: TRBJ2-3; d_call: NA; clone_size: NA; cdr3_nt: TGTTCCAGTAGGGACGGGGCTGGCACAGATACGCGGTATTTT; cdr3_aa: CSSRDGAGTDTRYF
v_call: TRBV6-2/TRBV6-3; j_call: TRBJ2-1; d_call: NA; clone_size: NA; cdr3_nt: TGTTCCAGCAGTCCGGGAGTAGGCAATAACAATGAGCAGTTCTTC; cdr3_aa: CSSSPGVGNNNEQFF
v_call: TRBV11-3; j_call: TRBJ1-1; d_call: NA; clone_size: NA; cdr3_nt: TGTGCCAGCAGCCCCGTTACCGCAGGGGACACTGAATCTTTCTTT; cdr3_aa: CASSPVTAGDTESFF
v_call: TRBV6-6; j_call: TRBJ1-5; d_call: TRBD1; clone_size: NA; cdr3_nt: TGTGGCAGCAGTTCTAGGGACAGAGGCTGCAATCAGCCCCAGCACTTT; cdr3_aa: CGSSSRDRGCNQPQHF
v_call: TRBV5-1; j_call: TRBJ2-1; d_call: NA; clone_size: many; cdr3_nt: TGCGCCAGCAGCTTGAAGTCAGGGCCTAACGAGCAGTTCTTC; cdr3_aa: CASSLKSGPNEQFF
v_call: TRBV28; j_call: TRBJ2-3; d_call: TRBD2; clone_size: NA; cdr3_nt: TGTGCCAGCAGTTTTCTGGGCGGGAGTTTGTCAGATACACAGTATTTT; cdr3_aa: CASSFLGGSLSDTQYF
v_call: TRBV11-3; j_call: TRBJ1-2; d_call: TRBD1; clone_size: NA; cdr3_nt: TGTGCCAATGGCCTAATTAAGGGGGCTGAGAGTGGCTACACCTTC; cdr3_aa: CANGLIKGAESGYTF
v_call: TRBV7-9; j_call: TRBJ2-2; d_call: NA; clone_size: NA; cdr3_nt: TGTGCCAGCAGCTTAGCGGGCACCCGGGAACTGTTTTTT; cdr3_aa: CASSLAGTRELFF
v_call: TRBV28; j_call: TRBJ2-6; d_call: NA; clone_size: many; cdr3_nt: TGTGCCAGCAGTTTAAAGGGGATCTCTGGGGCCAACGTCCTGACTTTC; cdr3_aa: CASSLKGISGANVLTF
v_call: TRBV5-1; j_call: TRBJ2-3; d_call: TRBD2; clone_size: once; cdr3_nt: TGCGCCTGCAGACGACTAGCGGGGTCATCAGATACGCAATACTTT; cdr3_aa: CACRRLAGSSDTQYF
v_call: TRBV6-6; j_call: TRBJ1-5; d_call: NA; clone_size: NA; cdr3_nt: TGTGCCAGTAATCTCCGGTTGGGTAGCAATCAGCCCCAGCATTTT; cdr3_aa: CASNLRLGSNQPQHF
v_call: TRBV7-8; j_call: TRBJ1-5; d_call: NA; clone_size: NA; cdr3_nt: TGTGCCAACAGCGGGACATGGAATAGCAATCAGCCCCAGCATTTT; cdr3_aa: CANSGTWNSNQPQHF
v_call: TRBV7-9; j_call: TRBJ1-4; d_call: NA; clone_size: NA; cdr3_nt: TGTGCCCGCAGCTCATTACAGGGAGATGGTGAAAAACTGTTTTTT; cdr3_aa: CARSSLQGDGEKLFF
v_call: TRBV4-1; j_call: TRBJ2-2; d_call: NA; clone_size: NA; cdr3_nt: TGCGCCAGGAGCCAAGTTTCATTTTGGGCGGGATCGGTCACCTGGGAGCTGTTTTTT; cdr3_aa: CARSQVSFWAGSVTWELFF
v_call: TRBV4-1; j_call: TRBJ2-5; d_call: TRBD2; clone_size: NA; cdr3_nt: TGCGCCAGCTGCCGTTTGGGACTAGCGAATCAAGAGACCCAATACTTC; cdr3_aa: CASCRLGLANQETQYF
v_call: TRBV18; j_call: TRBJ2-5; d_call: TRBD2; clone_size: NA; cdr3_nt: TGTGTCAGCTCACCGGGACTAGGAGAGACCCAGTACTTC; cdr3_aa: CVSSPGLGETQYF
v_call: TRBV29-1; j_call: TRBJ1-2; d_call: NA; clone_size: NA; cdr3_nt: TGCAGAGATGTCTCCTATCAATCCTCGGGAGAAGATGGCTACACATTC; cdr3_aa: CRDVSYQSSGEDGYTF
v_call: TRBV29-1; j_call: TRBJ1-4; d_call: NA; clone_size: NA; cdr3_nt: TGCAACGTCTGCGGCATTCCCCGTGAAAAACTGTTTTTT; cdr3_aa: CNVCGIPREKLFF
v_call: TRBV6-6; j_call: TRBJ1-1; d_call: NA; clone_size: NA; cdr3_nt: TGTGCCACCTCTGTCGGATCATTGAACACTGAAGCTTTCTTT; cdr3_aa: CATSVGSLNTEAFF
v_call: TRBV29-1; j_call: TRBJ1-2; d_call: NA; clone_size: NA; cdr3_nt: TGCAGCGTTGGATCCCCGGGACACGGGGGATATTGCTATACCTTC; cdr3_aa: CSVGSPGHGGYCYTF
v_call: TRBV20-1; j_call: TRBJ2-1; d_call: NA; clone_size: NA; cdr3_nt: TGCAGTGCTAGAGTTGGCAGTATGTACAATGAGCAGTTCTTC; cdr3_aa: CSARVGSMYNEQFF
v_call: TRBV10-3; j_call: TRBJ2-5; d_call: NA; clone_size: NA; cdr3_nt: TGTGCCATCAGTGCGGGACGTACTCTAGAGACCCAGTACTTC; cdr3_aa: CAISAGRTLETQYF
v_call: TRBV6-5; j_call: TRBJ1-5; d_call: TRBD1; clone_size: NA; cdr3_nt: TGTGCCAGCAGAGACAGGGCTTGGCAGCCCCGGCATTTT; cdr3_aa: CASRDRAWQPRHF
v_call: TRBV11-3; j_call: TRBJ1-2; d_call: NA; clone_size: NA; cdr3_nt: TGCGCCAACAGCCCGGGTGTCTATGGCTACACCTTC; cdr3_aa: CANSPGVYGYTF
v_call: TRBV6-1; j_call: TRBJ2-3; d_call: NA; clone_size: NA; cdr3_nt: TGTGTCAGCACTAAAGATGGCACCGGAGGAGCAGATACGCAGTATTTT; cdr3_aa: CVSTKDGTGGADTQYF
v_call: TRBV29-1; j_call: TRBJ1-5; d_call: NA; clone_size: many; cdr3_nt: TGCAGCGTTGAAGATCTATGGGACGGCGGCATTGGCAATCAGCCCCAGCATTTT; cdr3_aa: CSVEDLWDGGIGNQPQHF
v_call: TRBV20-1; j_call: TRBJ2-2; d_call: NA; clone_size: NA; cdr3_nt: TGCAATGCTAGAGAGCCCAGCACCGGGGAGCTGTTTTTT; cdr3_aa: CNAREPSTGELFF
v_call: TRBV10-3; j_call: TRBJ2-5; d_call: TRBD2; clone_size: NA; cdr3_nt: TGTGTCTTCAGCAGGGGACTAGCGGGAGACGGAGAGACCCAGTACTTC; cdr3_aa: CVFSRGLAGDGETQYF